This record concerns one T cell receptor beta chain sequence. Its antigen is still unknown. A linear amplification protocol produced the TCR libraries from roughly 0.5 ug of total RNA. TCRdb reprocessed the reads via MiXCR and lists one record per CDR3 protein. The sample lists 200,000 or so distinct CDR3 sequences, around 74% occurring once. This entry belongs to a study of healthy donors' naive CD4 and CD8 T cells. Study-wide context: Three donor age groups were sampled: 20-25, 40-50 and 60-70 years; half female. All functional IMGT TCR alpha variants were covered by new primers.

General observations from the study: Naive CD4+ and CD8+ cells reportedly differed in usage of most V and J genes. Negatively charged CDR3s marked CD8+ lineage; positively charged CDR3s marked CD4+ lineage.

Germline V gene data show CDR1 as SQVTM and CDR2 as ANQGSEA. The CDR3 length is 13 residues. Trimming cost V 4 bases and J 0 bases, with 7 bases left between them. The clonotype originates from a pool of human donors in good health; the sample pools cells from several healthy donors. This rearrangement joins TRBV29-1 to TRBJ2-1; D unresolved. The sample was naive CD4+ and CD8+ T cells sorted from blood, pooled from several donors. The CDR3 nucleotides read TGCAGCGTTGGAACTACCTCCTACAATGAGCAGTTCTTC. It translates to CSVGTTSYNEQFF.